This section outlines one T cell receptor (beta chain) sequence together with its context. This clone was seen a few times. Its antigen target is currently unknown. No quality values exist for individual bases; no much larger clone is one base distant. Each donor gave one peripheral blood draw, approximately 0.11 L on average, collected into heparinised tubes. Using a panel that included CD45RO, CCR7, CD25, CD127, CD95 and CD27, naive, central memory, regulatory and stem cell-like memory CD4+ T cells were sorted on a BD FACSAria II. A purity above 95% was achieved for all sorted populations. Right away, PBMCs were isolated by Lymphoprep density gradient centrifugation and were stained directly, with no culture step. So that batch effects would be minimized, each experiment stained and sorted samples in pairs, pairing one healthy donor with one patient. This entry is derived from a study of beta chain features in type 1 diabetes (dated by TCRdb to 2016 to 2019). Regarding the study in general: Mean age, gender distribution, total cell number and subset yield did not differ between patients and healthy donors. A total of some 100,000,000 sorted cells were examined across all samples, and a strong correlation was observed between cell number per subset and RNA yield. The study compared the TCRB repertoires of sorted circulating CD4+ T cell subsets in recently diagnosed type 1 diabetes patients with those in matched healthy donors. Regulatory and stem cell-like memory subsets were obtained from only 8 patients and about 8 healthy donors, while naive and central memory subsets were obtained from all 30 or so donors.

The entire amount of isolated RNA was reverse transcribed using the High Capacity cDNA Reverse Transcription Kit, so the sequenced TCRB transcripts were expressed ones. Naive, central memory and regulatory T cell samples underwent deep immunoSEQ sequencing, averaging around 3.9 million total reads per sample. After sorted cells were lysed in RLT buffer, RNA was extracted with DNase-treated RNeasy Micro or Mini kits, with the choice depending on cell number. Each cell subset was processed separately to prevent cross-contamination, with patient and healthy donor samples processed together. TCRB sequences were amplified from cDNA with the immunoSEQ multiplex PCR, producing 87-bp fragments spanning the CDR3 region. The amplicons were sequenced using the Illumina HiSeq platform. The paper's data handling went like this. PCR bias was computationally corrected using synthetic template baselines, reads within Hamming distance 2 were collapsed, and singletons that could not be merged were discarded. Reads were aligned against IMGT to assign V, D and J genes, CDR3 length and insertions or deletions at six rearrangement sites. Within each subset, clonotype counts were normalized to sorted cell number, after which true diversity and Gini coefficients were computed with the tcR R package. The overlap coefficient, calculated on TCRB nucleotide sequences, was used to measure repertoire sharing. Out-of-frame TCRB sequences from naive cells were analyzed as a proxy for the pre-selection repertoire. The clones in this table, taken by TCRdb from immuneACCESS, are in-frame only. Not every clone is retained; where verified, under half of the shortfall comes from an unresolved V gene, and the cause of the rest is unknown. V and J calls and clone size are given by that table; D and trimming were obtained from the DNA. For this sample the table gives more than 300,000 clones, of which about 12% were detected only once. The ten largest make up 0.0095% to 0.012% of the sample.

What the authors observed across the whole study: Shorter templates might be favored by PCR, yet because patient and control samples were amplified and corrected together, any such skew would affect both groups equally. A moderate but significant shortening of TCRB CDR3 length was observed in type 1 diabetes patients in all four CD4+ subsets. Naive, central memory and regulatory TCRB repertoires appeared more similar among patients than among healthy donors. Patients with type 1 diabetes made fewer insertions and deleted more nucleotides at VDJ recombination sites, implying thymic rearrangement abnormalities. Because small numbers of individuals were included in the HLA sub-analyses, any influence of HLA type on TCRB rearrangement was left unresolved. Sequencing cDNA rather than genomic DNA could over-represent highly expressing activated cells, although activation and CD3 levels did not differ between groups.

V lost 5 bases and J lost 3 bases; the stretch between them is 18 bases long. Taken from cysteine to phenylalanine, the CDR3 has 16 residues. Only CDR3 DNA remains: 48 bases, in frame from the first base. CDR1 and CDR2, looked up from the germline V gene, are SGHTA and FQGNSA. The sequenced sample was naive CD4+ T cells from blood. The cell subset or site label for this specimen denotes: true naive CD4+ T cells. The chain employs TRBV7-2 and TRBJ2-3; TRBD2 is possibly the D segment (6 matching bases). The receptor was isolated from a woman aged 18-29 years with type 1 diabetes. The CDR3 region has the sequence CASSRSWGDTTDTQYF. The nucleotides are TGTGCCAGCAGCCGGAGTTGGGGGGATACGACAGATACGCAGTATTTT. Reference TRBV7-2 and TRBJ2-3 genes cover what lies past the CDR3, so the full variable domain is GAGVSQSPSNKVTEKGKDVELRCDPISGHTALYWYRQSLGQGLEFLIYFQGNSAPDKSGLPSDRFSAERTGGSVSTLTIQRTQQEDSAVYLCASSRSWGDTTDTQYFGPGTRLTVL.